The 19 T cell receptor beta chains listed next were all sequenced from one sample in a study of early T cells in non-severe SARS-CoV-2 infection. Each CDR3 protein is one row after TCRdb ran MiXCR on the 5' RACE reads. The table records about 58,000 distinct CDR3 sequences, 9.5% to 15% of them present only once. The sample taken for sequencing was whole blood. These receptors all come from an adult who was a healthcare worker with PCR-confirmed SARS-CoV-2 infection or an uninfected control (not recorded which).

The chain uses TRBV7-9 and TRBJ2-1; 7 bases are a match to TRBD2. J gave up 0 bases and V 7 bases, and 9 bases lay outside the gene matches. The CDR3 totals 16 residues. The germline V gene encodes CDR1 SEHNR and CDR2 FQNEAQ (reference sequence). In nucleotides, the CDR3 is TGTGCCAGCACCCTAGCGGCGCTAAGCTCCTACAATGAGCAGTTCTTC. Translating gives CASTLAALSSYNEQFF.

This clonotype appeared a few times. CDR3: CASSLAVAGYEQYF. DNA for the CDR3: TGTGCCAGCAGCTTAGCCGTAGCGGGCTACGAGCAGTACTTC. V usage is TRBV11-2 and J usage is TRBJ2-7; 7 bases map to TRBD2. This CDR3 has 14 residues. V lost 1 base, J lost 3 bases, and 3 bases stayed unmatched. Germline V gene sequence: CDR1 SGHAT, CDR2 FQNNGV.

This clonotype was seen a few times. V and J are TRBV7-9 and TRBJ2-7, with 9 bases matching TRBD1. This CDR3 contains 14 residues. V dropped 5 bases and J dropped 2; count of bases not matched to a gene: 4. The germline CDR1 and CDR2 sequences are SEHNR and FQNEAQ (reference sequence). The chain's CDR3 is CASSRGTGTYEQYF. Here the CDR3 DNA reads TGTGCCAGCAGCCGAGGGACAGGGACCTACGAGCAGTACTTC. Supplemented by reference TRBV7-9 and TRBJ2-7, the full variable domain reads DTGVSQNPRHKITKRGQNVTFRCDPISEHNRLYWYRQTLGQGPEFLTYFQNEAQLEKSRLLSDRFSAERPKGSFSTLEIQRTEQGDSAMYLCASSRGTGTYEQYFGPGTRLTVT.

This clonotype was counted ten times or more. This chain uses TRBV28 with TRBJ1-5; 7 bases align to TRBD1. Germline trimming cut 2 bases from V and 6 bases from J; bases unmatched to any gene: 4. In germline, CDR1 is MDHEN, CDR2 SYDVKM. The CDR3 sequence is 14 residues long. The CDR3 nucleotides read TGTGCCAGCAGTTTAACAGGGGCCGCTCAGCCCCAGCATTTT. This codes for CASSLTGAAQPQHF. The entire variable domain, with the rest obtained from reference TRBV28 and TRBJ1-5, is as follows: DVKVTQSSRYLVKRTGEKVFLECVQDMDHENMFWYRQDPGLGLRLIYFSYDVKMKEKGDIPEGYSVSREKKERFSLILESASTNQTSMYLCASSLTGAAQPQHFGDGTRLSIL.

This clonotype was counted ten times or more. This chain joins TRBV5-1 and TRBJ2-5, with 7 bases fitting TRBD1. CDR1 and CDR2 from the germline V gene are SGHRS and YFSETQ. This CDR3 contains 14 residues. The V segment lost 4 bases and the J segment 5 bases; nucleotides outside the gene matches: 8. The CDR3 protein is CASSGSNRGETQYF. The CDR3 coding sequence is TGCGCCAGCAGCGGAAGCAACAGGGGTGAGACCCAGTACTTC.

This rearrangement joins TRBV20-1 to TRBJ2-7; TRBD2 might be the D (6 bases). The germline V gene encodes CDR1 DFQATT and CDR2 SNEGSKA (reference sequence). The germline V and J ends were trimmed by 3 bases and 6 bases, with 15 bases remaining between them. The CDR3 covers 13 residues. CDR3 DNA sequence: TGCAGTGCTAGGCACGGGGGTGTGCCCGAGCAGTACTTC. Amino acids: CSARHGGVPEQYF.

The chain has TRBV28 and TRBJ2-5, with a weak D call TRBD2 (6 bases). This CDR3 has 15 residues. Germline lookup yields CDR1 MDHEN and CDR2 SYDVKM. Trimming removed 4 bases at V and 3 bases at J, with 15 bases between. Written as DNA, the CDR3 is TGTGCCAGCAGTTCCTCCCCCAGGGAGGAAGAGACCCAGTACTTC. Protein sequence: CASSSSPREEETQYF.

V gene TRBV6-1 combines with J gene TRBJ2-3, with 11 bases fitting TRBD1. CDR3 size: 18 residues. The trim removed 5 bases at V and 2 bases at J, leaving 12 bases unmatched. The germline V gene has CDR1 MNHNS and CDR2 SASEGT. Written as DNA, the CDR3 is TGTGCCAGCAGTCCCCGGGGAGGGACAGGGGGTCTCACAGATACGCAGTATTTT. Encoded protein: CASSPRGGTGGLTDTQYF.

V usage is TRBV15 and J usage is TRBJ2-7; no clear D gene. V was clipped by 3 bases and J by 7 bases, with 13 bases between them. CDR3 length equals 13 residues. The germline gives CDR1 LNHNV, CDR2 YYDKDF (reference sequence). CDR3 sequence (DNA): TGTGCCACCAGCAGCTACACTGGCCCTGAGCAGTACTTC. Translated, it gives CATSSYTGPEQYF.

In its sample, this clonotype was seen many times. For the CDR3, the DNA is TGCAGTGCTAGAGTAATCCGGGACAGGGGGTACGAGCAGTACTTC. Protein sequence: CSARVIRDRGYEQYF. The rearrangement joins TRBV20-1 to TRBJ2-7; 11 bases map to TRBD1. The ends lost 1 base at V and 4 bases at J; junction bases unmatched: 6. CDR3 length equals 15 residues. Germline assignment: CDR1 DFQATT and CDR2 SNEGSKA (reference sequence).

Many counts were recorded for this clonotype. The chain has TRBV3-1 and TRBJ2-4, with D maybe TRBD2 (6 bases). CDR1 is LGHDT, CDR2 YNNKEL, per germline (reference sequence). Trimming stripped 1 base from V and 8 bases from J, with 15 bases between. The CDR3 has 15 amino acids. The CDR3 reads CASSQGLGRSHIQYF. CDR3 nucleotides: TGTGCCAGCAGCCAAGGACTAGGAAGAAGTCACATTCAGTACTTC.

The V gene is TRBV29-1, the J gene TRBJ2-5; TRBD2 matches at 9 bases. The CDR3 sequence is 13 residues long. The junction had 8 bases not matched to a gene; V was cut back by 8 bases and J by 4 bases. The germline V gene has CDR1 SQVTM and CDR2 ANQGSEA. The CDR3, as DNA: TGCAGCCTCAAGCGGGGGGATTCAGAGACCCAGTACTTC. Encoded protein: CSLKRGDSETQYF.

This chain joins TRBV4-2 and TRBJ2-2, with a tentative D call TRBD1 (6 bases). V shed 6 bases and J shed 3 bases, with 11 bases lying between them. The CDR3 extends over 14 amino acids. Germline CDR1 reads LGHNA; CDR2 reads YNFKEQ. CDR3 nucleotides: TGTGCCAGCAGGGGGTCAGGGGACACCGGGGAGCTGTTTTTT. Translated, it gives CASRGSGDTGELFF.

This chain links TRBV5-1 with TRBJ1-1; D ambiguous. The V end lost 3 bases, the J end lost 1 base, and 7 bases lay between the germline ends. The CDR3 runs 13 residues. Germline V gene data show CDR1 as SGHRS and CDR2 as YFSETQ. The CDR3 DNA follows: TGCGCCAGCAGCTCCCAAGAGAACACTGAAGCTTTCTTT. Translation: CASSSQENTEAFF.

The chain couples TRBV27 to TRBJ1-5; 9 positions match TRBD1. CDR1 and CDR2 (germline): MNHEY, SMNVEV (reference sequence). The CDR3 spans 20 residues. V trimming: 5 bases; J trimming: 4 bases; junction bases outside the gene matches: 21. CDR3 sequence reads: CASSPGLVRPGQGRNQPQHF. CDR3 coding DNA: TGTGCCAGCAGTCCTGGTCTCGTGCGACCGGGACAGGGTCGAAATCAGCCCCAGCATTTT.

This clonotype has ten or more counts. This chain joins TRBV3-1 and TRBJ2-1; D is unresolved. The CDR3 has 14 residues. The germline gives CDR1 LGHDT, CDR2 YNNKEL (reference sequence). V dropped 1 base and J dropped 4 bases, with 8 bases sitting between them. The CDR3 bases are TGTGCCAGCAGCCAAGTTTCTCAATACAATGAGCAGTTCTTC. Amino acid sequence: CASSQVSQYNEQFF.

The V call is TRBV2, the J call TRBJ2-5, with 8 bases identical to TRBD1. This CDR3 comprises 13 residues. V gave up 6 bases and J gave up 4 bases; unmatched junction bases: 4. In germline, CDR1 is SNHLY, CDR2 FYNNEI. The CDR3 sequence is CASSDRGRETQYF. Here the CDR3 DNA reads TGTGCCAGCAGCGACAGGGGAAGAGAGACCCAGTACTTC. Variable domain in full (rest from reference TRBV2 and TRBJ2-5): EPEVTQTPSHQVTQMGQEVILRCVPISNHLYFYWYRQILGQKVEFLVSFYNNEISEKSEIFDDQFSVERPDGSNFTLKIRSTKLEDSAMYFCASSDRGRETQYFGPGTRLLVL.

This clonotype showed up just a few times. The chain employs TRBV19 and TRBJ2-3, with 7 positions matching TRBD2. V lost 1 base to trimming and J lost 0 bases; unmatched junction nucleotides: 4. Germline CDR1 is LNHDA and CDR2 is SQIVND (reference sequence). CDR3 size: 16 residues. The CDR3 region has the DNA TGTGCCAGTAGTATAGCTCCGCGGGGGAGCACAGATACGCAGTATTTT. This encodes CASSIAPRGSTDTQYF.

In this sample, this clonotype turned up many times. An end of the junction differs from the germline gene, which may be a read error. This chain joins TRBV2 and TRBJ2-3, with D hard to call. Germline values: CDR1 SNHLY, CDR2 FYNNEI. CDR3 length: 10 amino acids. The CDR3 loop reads CASREVETTF. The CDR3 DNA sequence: TGTGCCAGCAGGGAAGTCGAGACGACTTTT.